The rows below give T cell receptor beta chains drawn from one sample of a study of cytomegalovirus exposure and HLA in healthy donors. The protocol was immunoSEQ multiplex PCR, while the TCRdb copy is restricted to in-frame clones and leaves out a portion. This sample's clone table lists 130,000 to 150,000 clones. The sample taken for sequencing was PBMCs. These receptors all stem from a man aged 40-49 years in good health and CMV-seronegative. Both conserved end residues are part of each CDR3. The D gene is left open where the match is weak.

>TRBV29-1|TRBD1|TRBJ2-3
CSVGTGLSTDTQYF
TGCAGCGTCGGGACAGGCCTTAGCACAGATACGCAGTATTTT
>TRBV5-4|TRBD2|TRBJ2-2
CASSLGGLAGDTGELFF
TGTGCCAGCAGCTTGGGGGGGTTAGCGGGGGACACCGGGGAGCTGTTTTTT
>TRBV7-2|TRBD1|TRBJ2-1
CASSYKQGSSYNEQFF
TGTGCCAGCAGCTACAAACAGGGGAGCTCCTACAATGAGCAGTTCTTC
>TRBV19|TRBD1|TRBJ2-1
CASSQGDGSYNEQFF
TGTGCCAGTAGCCAGGGGGACGGCTCCTACAATGAGCAGTTCTTC
>TRBV9|TRBD1|TRBJ1-4
CASSTTGGHATNEKLFF
TGTGCCAGCAGCACAACAGGGGGCCACGCAACTAATGAAAAACTGTTTTTT
>TRBV6-6|TRBD2|TRBJ2-2
CASKPGLAGDTGELFF
TGTGCCAGCAAACCGGGACTAGCGGGGGACACCGGGGAGCTGTTTTTT
>TRBV6-1|NA|TRBJ2-7
CASSLGETYEQYF
TGTGCCAGCAGTCTCGGGGAGACCTACGAGCAGTACTTC
>TRBV7-9|TRBD2|TRBJ2-5
CASSSLAGEETQYF
TGTGCCAGCAGCTCCTTAGCGGGGGAAGAGACCCAGTACTTC
>TRBV6-6|NA|TRBJ2-1
CASRSSQGRSFF
TGTGCCAGCAGATCCTCACAGGGTCGATCGTTCTTC
>TRBV7-2|NA|TRBJ1-2
CASSLDGGAYGYGYTF
TGTGCCAGCAGCTTAGACGGGGGGGCGTATGGCTATGGCTACACCTTC
>TRBV11-2|NA|TRBJ1-2
CASSLGPVDYGYTF
TGTGCCAGCAGCTTAGGCCCGGTCGACTATGGCTACACCTTC
>TRBV7-2|NA|TRBJ1-3
CASSPTGLSGNTIYF
TGTGCCAGCAGCCCGACAGGCCTCTCTGGAAACACCATATATTTT
>TRBV28|NA|TRBJ2-7
CASVSQGIGYEQYF
TGTGCCAGTGTTAGTCAGGGTATCGGCTACGAGCAGTACTTC
>TRBV6-1|TRBD1|TRBJ1-2
CASRGGPSSYGYTF
TGTGCCAGCCGAGGGGGCCCTTCTTCCTATGGCTACACCTTC
>TRBV5-1|NA|TRBJ1-1
CASSLFRGLNTEAFF
TGCGCCAGCAGCTTGTTCAGGGGTTTGAACACTGAAGCTTTCTTT
>TRBV10-2|NA|TRBJ2-2
CASSEWGAGELFF
TGCGCCAGCAGTGAGTGGGGGGCCGGGGAGCTGTTTTTT
>TRBV7-9|NA|TRBJ1-1
CASSPGAQNTEAFF
TGTGCCAGCAGCCCGGGAGCGCAGAACACTGAAGCTTTCTTT
>TRBV11-3|NA|TRBJ2-1
CASSRTEVQEQFF
TGTGCCAGCAGCAGGACTGAAGTCCAGGAGCAGTTCTTC
>TRBV19|NA|TRBJ1-5
CASSDGNSNQPQHF
TGTGCCAGCAGCGACGGGAATAGCAATCAGCCCCAGCATTTT
>TRBV5-6|NA|TRBJ2-5
CASSRIPEKETQYF
TGTGCCAGCAGCCGCATACCAGAAAAAGAGACCCAGTACTTC
>TRBV19|TRBD1|TRBJ1-6
CASSPGTGWNSPLHF
TGTGCCAGTAGTCCCGGGACAGGGTGGAATTCACCCCTCCACTTT
>TRBV29-1|TRBD1|TRBJ1-1
CSVYRGGTEAFF
TGCAGCGTGTACAGGGGAGGCACTGAAGCTTTCTTT
>TRBV5-8|NA|TRBJ2-3
CASSRGLSRTDTQYF
TGTGCCAGCAGCCGCGGACTATCACGCACAGATACGCAGTATTTT
>TRBV18|TRBD2|TRBJ2-5
CASSLGLDQETQYF
TGTGCCAGCTCCCTGGGACTAGACCAAGAGACCCAGTACTTC
>TRBV6-5|NA|TRBJ2-7
CASSYGLLYEQYF
TGTGCCAGCAGTTATGGGCTTCTTTACGAGCAGTACTTC
>TRBV9|NA|TRBJ1-1
CASSVEGTPNTEAFF
TGTGCCAGCAGCGTAGAAGGGACACCCAACACTGAAGCTTTCTTT
>TRBV7-3|TRBD1|TRBJ2-3
CASSLTGGTDTQYF
TGTGCCAGCAGCTTGACAGGGGGCACAGATACGCAGTATTTT
>TRBV27|NA|TRBJ2-3
CASSLLDARLSTDTQYF
TGTGCCAGCAGTCTACTAGACGCTCGACTCTCCACAGATACGCAGTATTTT
>TRBV7-9|TRBD1|TRBJ1-1
CASSLGQGNTEAFF
TGTGCCAGCAGCCTTGGACAGGGGAACACTGAAGCTTTCTTT
>TRBV9|NA|TRBJ1-3
CASSVDSSGNTIYF
TGTGCCAGCAGCGTAGACAGCTCTGGAAACACCATATATTTT
>TRBV7-2|NA|TRBJ2-3
CASGRGRSDTQYF
TGTGCCAGTGGGCGGGGGCGGTCAGATACGCAGTATTTT
>TRBV15|TRBD1|TRBJ1-5
CATSRDVWDSHNQPQHF
TGTGCCACCAGCAGAGACGTATGGGACAGCCATAATCAGCCCCAGCATTTT
>TRBV7-9|NA|TRBJ2-2
CAAATGELFF
TGTGCCGCGGCTACCGGGGAGCTGTTTTTT
>TRBV5-6|NA|TRBJ1-1
CASSLGRNTEAFF
TGTGCCAGCAGCTTGGGCAGGAACACTGAAGCTTTCTTT
>TRBV5-6|TRBD2|TRBJ2-1
CASSFGISGGAKNEQFF
TGTGCCAGCAGCTTTGGGATCAGCGGGGGGGCCAAGAATGAGCAGTTCTTC
>TRBV15|NA|TRBJ2-5
CATSRAAGTQYF
TGTGCCACCAGCAGAGCCGCCGGGACCCAGTACTTC
>TRBV6-6|TRBD1|TRBJ1-5
CASSSGQGAIEPQHF
TGTGCCAGCAGTTCGGGACAGGGTGCGATAGAGCCCCAGCATTTT
>TRBV27|NA|TRBJ2-1
CASTPTTEPYNEQFF
TGTGCCAGCACCCCAACGACAGAGCCCTACAATGAGCAGTTCTTC
>TRBV15|NA|TRBJ1-1
CATSRVSGLNTEAFF
TGTGCCACCAGCAGAGTCTCGGGGTTGAACACTGAAGCTTTCTTT
>TRBV7-2|NA|TRBJ1-6
CASSLGGTGWRGYNSPLHF
TGTGCCAGCAGCTTAGGCGGTACAGGATGGCGGGGATATAATTCACCCCTCCACTTT
>TRBV9|NA|TRBJ2-5
CASSVGPFQETQYF
TGTGCCAGCAGCGTAGGGCCCTTCCAAGAGACCCAGTACTTC
>TRBV7-9|TRBD1|TRBJ2-1
CASSLVPGQGLYNEQFF
TGTGCCAGCAGCTTAGTTCCGGGACAGGGCTTATACAATGAGCAGTTCTTC
>TRBV7-3|TRBD2|TRBJ2-1
CASSTSGGPYNEQFF
TGTGCCAGCAGCACCAGCGGGGGCCCCTACAATGAGCAGTTCTTC
>TRBV6-1|NA|TRBJ1-2
CASSESSPWANGYTF
TGTGCCAGCAGTGAATCATCTCCATGGGCAAATGGCTACACCTTC
>TRBV19|NA|TRBJ2-7
CASSMGAREQYF
TGTGCCAGTAGTATGGGGGCCCGCGAGCAGTACTTC
>TRBV28|TRBD2|TRBJ2-5
CASNSLAGGQETQYF
TGTGCCAGCAACTCACTAGCGGGGGGCCAAGAGACCCAGTACTTC
>TRBV5-1|NA|TRBJ2-2
CASSSGQRYGELFF
TGCGCCAGCAGCTCGGGACAACGCTACGGGGAGCTGTTTTTT
>TRBV6-5|TRBD1|TRBJ1-6
CASSYGQGNNSPLHF
TGTGCCAGCAGTTACGGACAGGGTAATAATTCACCCCTCCACTTT
>TRBV11-2|NA|TRBJ2-5
CASSLARSGAGQETQYF
TGTGCCAGCAGCTTAGCTCGCTCTGGGGCAGGTCAGGAGACCCAGTACTTC
>TRBV6-1|NA|TRBJ1-2
CASTTATGYGYTF
TGTGCCAGCACGACCGCGACAGGCTATGGCTACACCTTC
>TRBV7-8|NA|TRBJ1-4
CASSLQAATNEKLFF
TGTGCCAGCAGCTTGCAGGCCGCAACTAATGAAAAACTGTTTTTT
>TRBV19|TRBD1|TRBJ1-1
CASSPPLGTGRSFF
TGTGCCAGTAGTCCCCCTCTCGGGACAGGGAGATCTTTCTTT
>TRBV15|NA|TRBJ1-5
CATSSGGSRSNQPQHF
TGTGCCACCAGCAGCGGAGGGTCGAGAAGCAATCAGCCCCAGCATTTT
>TRBV5-5|TRBD1|TRBJ1-3
CASSRQGVGKTSGNTIYF
TGTGCCAGCAGCCGCCAGGGGGTGGGAAAAACCTCTGGAAACACCATATATTTT
>TRBV19|NA|TRBJ2-6
CASSRQDMSGANVLTF
TGTGCCAGTAGCAGACAGGATATGTCTGGGGCCAACGTCCTGACTTTC
>TRBV5-1|TRBD1|TRBJ1-6
CASSLAGTGGSPLHF
TGCGCCAGCAGCTTGGCCGGGACAGGGGGATCACCCCTCCACTTT
>TRBV28|NA|TRBJ1-6
CASSQTGKSPLHF
TGTGCCAGCAGTCAAACAGGGAAATCACCCCTCCACTTT
>TRBV4-2|NA|TRBJ1-2
CASSQELASFEGYTF
TGTGCCAGCAGCCAAGAACTAGCCAGCTTTGAGGGCTACACCTTC